A selection of T cell receptor beta chains follows, all from one sample in a study of post-analysis software for immune sequencing data. MiXCR, applied by TCRdb to the PCR reads, yields one record per CDR3 protein. The table records about 680,000 distinct CDR3 sequences, 59% of them present only once. Sequencing was done on a sample of blood. These TCRs come from a girl aged 2 to 10 with multiple sclerosis. The CDR3 runs from the conserved cysteine through the conserved F or W. The listing skips clone size in some rows; elsewhere it reads once, few, many or a size class.

v_call,j_call,clone_size,cdr3_aa
TRBV29-1,TRBJ1-1,NA,CSVEGRVDEAFF
TRBV5-1,TRBJ2-1,NA,CASSSSGSWSYNEQFF
TRBV6-5,TRBJ2-3,NA,CASSYLQGARYF
TRBV10-3,TRBJ2-1,few,CAISGAQGAYNEQFF
TRBV5-1,NA,NA,CASSEDRVGETQYF
TRBV20-1,TRBJ1-2,few,CSARIGYGYTF
TRBV29-1,NA,NA,CSASGTSGRSNEQYF
TRBV5-5,TRBJ2-5,NA,CASSSNVVQYKETQYF
TRBV12-3/TRBV12-4,TRBJ2-1,few,CASSSTGANEQFF
TRBV10-3,TRBJ1-2,NA,CAISKDGGRMSNYGYTF
TRBV2,TRBJ2-3,NA,CASTLGGGVGDTQYF
TRBV20-1,TRBJ2-1,once,CSARDTAGSYNEQFF
TRBV6-6,TRBJ2-1,few,CASSMRTSGSGLQFF
TRBV3-1,TRBJ1-1,NA,CASSRLENTEAFF
TRBV7-7,TRBJ2-1,NA,CASSYGTSGRNEQFF
TRBV20-1,TRBJ2-1,NA,CSARFYGGRSYNEQFF
TRBV13,NA,NA,CASSGGRDYEQYF
TRBV12-3/TRBV12-4,TRBJ2-1,few,CASSLTGFYNEQFF
TRBV13,TRBJ2-1,once,CASSLGLIRVSYNEQFF
TRBV29-1,TRBJ1-1,few,CSVPRGNTEAFF
TRBV6-5,TRBJ2-1,NA,CASSYSLAREQFF
TRBV6-2/TRBV6-3,TRBJ2-1,NA,CASSLTSGGPSYNEQFF
TRBV7-6,TRBJ1-2,few,CASSLGTSSPNYGYTF
TRBV6-2/TRBV6-3,TRBJ2-1,NA,CASSYQGQVHEQFF
TRBV4-1,TRBJ2-7,few,CASSEGQGSSYEQYF
TRBV29-1,TRBJ1-1,NA,CSLARSGNTEAFF
TRBV3-1,TRBJ1-5,NA,CASSQDGLRGNQPQHF
TRBV7-9,TRBJ1-1,once,CASLRVNTEAFF
TRBV4-3,TRBJ2-3,NA,CASSQADSSTTDTQYF
TRBV29-1,TRBJ2-1,few,CSVEDSGSGSSYNEQFF
TRBV12-3/TRBV12-4,TRBJ1-2,NA,CASSWDSSYTF
TRBV20-1,TRBJ2-5,few,CSASRRGRETQYF